This record concerns one T cell receptor beta chain sequence. Its antigen is currently not known. No base quality values were provided; no much bigger clone lies one nucleotide off. The CDR3 spans 18 residues, from the cysteine through the phenylalanine. Only the CDR3 DNA is retained, 54 bases long and in frame from the first base. These data are taken from a study of post-analysis software for immune sequencing data (dated by TCRdb to the mid-2010s). In the study overall: Recorded disease courses included relapsing-remitting, secondary progressive and progressive-relapsing multiple sclerosis, with some patients lacking subtype annotation. A subset of samples was prepared in parallel using single-end sample barcoding, then pooled and co-amplified after Illumina adapter ligation. Patient repertoires were compared against ten to twelve previously published healthy control repertoires from donors aged about 6 to 26 years.

TCR beta repertoires were profiled from peripheral blood of approximately 13 young patients with multiple sclerosis to demonstrate the VDJtools post-analysis software. The multiple sclerosis patients were children and adolescents between roughly 6 and 17 years of age. The library was produced with PCR. The listed sequencing device is Illumina HiSeq 2500. To reduce PCR and sequencing biases, unique molecular identifiers were built into the TCR beta cDNA libraries. Per 1 to 10 million input T cells, around 500,000 cDNA molecules were obtained, such that each molecule approximated one T cell. Patient libraries were prepared and sequenced with the same protocol used for the earlier healthy control dataset. Samples belonging to the same batch were prepared together, multiplexed and sequenced on a shared HiSeq lane. From the authors' description of their analysis: MIGEC was used to process the raw barcoded reads, and molecular identifier groups with only a single read were discarded before consensus assembly and CDR3 extraction. Clonotype tables were post-analysed with VDJtools, and diversity was normalized by down-sampling all datasets to the smallest sample size. In repertoire overlap clustering, CDR3 amino acid sequences, but not nucleotide sequences, were matched to correct batch-related cross-sample contamination. TCRdb reworked the public reads: Q25 trimming with fastp, MiXCR clone assembly, productive beta chains retained. CDR3 protein sequences are deduplicated, and each keeps its most common genes and DNA. The V and J calls were not made by the authors but by TCRdb's processing. The sample records more than 450,000 distinct CDR3 sequences, about 44% of which are singletons. The top ten clones comprise over 1.5% of the sample.

What the work shows at the level of the full study, not this receptor alone: Multiple sclerosis patients had significantly lower normalized Chao1 diversity than controls, a result that suggests substantial peripheral T-cell clonal expansion. Roughly 5 TRBV segments, including TRBV5-6, TRBV5-1 and TRBV20-1, were significantly more frequent in patients than controls. The multiple sclerosis patient group was slightly younger than the control group. When samples were clustered directly using the F measure, samples prepared in the same batch co-clustered strongly, which prompted a batch-effect correction.

Material for sequencing was blood. The chain is encoded by TRBV21-1 joined to TRBJ2-5; the table gives TRBD2 as D, unverified against the DNA. TRBV21-1 is an annotated pseudogene. The sequence came from a girl between 5 and 17 years old with multiple sclerosis. The CDR3 sequence is CASSLRARQESNQETQYF. The nucleotide sequence reads TGTGCCAGCAGCCTAAGGGCCCGACAGGAATCAAATCAAGAGACCCAGTACTTC.